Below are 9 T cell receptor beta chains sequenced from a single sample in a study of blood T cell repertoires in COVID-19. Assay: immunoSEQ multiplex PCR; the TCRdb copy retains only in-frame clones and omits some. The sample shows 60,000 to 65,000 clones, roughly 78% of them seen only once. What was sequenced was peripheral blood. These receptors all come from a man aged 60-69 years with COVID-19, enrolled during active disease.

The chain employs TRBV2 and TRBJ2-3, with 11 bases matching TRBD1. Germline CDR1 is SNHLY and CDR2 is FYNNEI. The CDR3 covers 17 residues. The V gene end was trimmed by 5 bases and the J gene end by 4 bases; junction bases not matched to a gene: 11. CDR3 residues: CASSLIPGQGVSDTQYF. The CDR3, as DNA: TGTGCCAGCAGTCTCATCCCGGGACAGGGGGTTTCAGATACGCAGTATTTT. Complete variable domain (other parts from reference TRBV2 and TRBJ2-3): EPEVTQTPSHQVTQMGQEVILRCVPISNHLYFYWYRQILGQKVEFLVSFYNNEISEKSEIFDDQFSVERPDGSNFTLKIRSTKLEDSAMYFCASSLIPGQGVSDTQYFGPGTRLTVL.

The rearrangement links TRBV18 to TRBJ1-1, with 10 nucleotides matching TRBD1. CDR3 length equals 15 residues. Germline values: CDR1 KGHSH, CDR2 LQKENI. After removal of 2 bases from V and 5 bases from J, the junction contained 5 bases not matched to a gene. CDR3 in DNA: TGTGCCAGCTCACCAACCTGGGGACAGGGGACTGAAGCTTTCTTT. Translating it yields CASSPTWGQGTEAFF.

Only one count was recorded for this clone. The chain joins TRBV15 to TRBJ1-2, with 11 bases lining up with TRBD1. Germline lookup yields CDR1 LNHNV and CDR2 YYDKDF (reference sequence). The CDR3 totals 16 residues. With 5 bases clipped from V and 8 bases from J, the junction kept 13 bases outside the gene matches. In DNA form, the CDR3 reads TGTGCCACCAGCCCCCGAAACGTAGGACAGGGGGCCGGCTACACCTTC. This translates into CATSPRNVGQGAGYTF.

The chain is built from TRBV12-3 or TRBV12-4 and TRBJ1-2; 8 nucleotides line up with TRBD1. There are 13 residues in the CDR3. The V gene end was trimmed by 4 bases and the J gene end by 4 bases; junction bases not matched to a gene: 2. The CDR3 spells CASSSGQVYGYTF. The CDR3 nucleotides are TGTGCCAGCAGTTCGGGACAGGTCTATGGCTACACCTTC.

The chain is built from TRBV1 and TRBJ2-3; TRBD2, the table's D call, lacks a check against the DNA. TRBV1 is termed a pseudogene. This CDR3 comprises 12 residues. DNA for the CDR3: TGCACCAGCAGCCAAGTCCCTGATACGCAGTATTTT. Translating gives CTSSQVPDTQYF.

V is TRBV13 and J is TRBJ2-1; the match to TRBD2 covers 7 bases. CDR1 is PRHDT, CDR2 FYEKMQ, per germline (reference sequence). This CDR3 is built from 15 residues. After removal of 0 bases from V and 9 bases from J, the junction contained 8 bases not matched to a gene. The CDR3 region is CASSLGGAGAVEQFF. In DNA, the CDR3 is TGTGCCAGCAGCTTAGGGGGCGCGGGAGCGGTTGAGCAGTTCTTC.

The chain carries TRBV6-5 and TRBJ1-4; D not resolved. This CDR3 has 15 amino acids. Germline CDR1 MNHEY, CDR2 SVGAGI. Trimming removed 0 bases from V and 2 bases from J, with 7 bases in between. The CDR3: CASSYSRSTNEKLFF. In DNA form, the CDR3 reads TGTGCCAGCAGTTACTCGCGATCGACTAATGAAAAACTGTTTTTT.

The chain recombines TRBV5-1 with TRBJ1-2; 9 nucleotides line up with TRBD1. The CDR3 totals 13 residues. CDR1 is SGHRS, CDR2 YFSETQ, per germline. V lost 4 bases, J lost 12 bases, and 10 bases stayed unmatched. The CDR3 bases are TGCGCCAGCAGCACAGGGACAGGGATTGGGCACACCTTC. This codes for CASSTGTGIGHTF.

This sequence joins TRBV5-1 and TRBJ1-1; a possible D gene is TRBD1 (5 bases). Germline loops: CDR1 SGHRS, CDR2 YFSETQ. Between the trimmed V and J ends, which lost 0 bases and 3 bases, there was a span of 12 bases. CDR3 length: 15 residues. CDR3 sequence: CASSLALGTHTEAFF. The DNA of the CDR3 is TGCGCCAGCAGCTTGGCCTTAGGGACTCACACTGAAGCTTTCTTT.